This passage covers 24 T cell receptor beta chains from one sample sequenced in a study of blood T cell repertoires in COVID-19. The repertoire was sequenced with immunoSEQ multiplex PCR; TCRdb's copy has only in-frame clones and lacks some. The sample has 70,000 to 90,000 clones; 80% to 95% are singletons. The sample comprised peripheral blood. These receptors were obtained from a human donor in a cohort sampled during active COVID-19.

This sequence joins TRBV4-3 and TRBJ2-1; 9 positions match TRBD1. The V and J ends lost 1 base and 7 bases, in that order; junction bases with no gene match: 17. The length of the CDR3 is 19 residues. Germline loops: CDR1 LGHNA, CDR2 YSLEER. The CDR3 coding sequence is TGCGCCAGCAGCCAAGGATTTACAGGGGGCCGTCTCGATCGGAATGAGCAGTTCTTC. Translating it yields CASSQGFTGGRLDRNEQFF.

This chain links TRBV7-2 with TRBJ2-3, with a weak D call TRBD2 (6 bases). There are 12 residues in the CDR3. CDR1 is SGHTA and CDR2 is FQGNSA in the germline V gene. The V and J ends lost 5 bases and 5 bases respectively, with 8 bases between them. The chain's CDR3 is CASSRLVDTQYF. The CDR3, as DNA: TGTGCCAGCAGCCGACTAGTAGATACGCAGTATTTT.

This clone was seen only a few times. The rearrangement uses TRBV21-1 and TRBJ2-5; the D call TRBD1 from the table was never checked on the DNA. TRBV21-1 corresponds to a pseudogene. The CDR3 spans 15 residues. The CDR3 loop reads CASSSSDRGWRTQYF. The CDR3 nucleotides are TGTGCCAGCAGCAGCAGCGACAGGGGATGGCGGACCCAGTACTTC.

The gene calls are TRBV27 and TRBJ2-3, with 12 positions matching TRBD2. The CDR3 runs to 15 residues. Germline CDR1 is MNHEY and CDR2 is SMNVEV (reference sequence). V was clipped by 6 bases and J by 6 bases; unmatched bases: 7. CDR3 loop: CASSLTSGGFDTQYF. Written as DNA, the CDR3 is TGTGCCAGCAGCTTAACTAGCGGGGGGTTCGATACGCAGTATTTT.

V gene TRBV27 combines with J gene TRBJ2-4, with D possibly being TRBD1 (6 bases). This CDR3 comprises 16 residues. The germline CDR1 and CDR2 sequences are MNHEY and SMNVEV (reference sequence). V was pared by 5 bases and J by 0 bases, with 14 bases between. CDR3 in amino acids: CASSIQGTLAKNIQYF. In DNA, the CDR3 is TGTGCCAGCAGTATACAGGGTACTCTAGCCAAAAACATTCAGTACTTC.

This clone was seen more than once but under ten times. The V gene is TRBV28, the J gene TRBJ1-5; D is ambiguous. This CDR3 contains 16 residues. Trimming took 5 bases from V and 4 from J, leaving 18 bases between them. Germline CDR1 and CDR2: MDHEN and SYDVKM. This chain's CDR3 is CASSPRLAGGNQPQHF. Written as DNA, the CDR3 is TGTGCCAGCAGTCCCCGGTTGGCAGGAGGTAATCAGCCCCAGCATTTT.

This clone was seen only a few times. Written as DNA, the CDR3 is TGTGCCAGCAGCTTGGGCGAACAGGGACCCCTCCACTTT. Translated: CASSLGEQGPLHF. This sequence joins TRBV5-8 and TRBJ1-6; weak D call: TRBD1 (6 bases). The CDR3 contains 13 residues. Trimming took off 0 bases at V and 12 bases at J, with 10 bases between the two ends. Looked up from germline, CDR1 is SGHTS and CDR2 is YDEGEE.

The CDR3 reads CASILQESSYEQYF. CDR3 coding DNA: TGTGCCAGCATTCTACAGGAAAGCTCCTACGAGCAGTACTTC. The chain uses TRBV28 and TRBJ2-7; tentatively, D is TRBD1 (5 bases). Looked up from germline, CDR1 is MDHEN and CDR2 is SYDVKM. There are 14 residues in the CDR3. Trimming removed 7 bases from V and 0 bases from J, with 13 bases in between.

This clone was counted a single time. The CDR3 is CSVEVQGINTEAFF. CDR3 in DNA: TGCAGCGTTGAAGTTCAGGGAATTAACACTGAAGCTTTCTTT. The chain joins TRBV29-1 to TRBJ1-1; a weak D match, TRBD1 (5 bases). The V gene lost 1 base and the J gene lost 2 bases, with 11 bases spanning the gap. Germline V gene lookup returns CDR1 SQVTM and CDR2 ANQGSEA. This CDR3 region has 14 residues.

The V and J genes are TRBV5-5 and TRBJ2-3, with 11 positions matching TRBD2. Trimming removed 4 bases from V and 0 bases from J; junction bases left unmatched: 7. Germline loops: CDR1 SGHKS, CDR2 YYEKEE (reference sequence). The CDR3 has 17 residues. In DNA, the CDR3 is TGTGCCAGCAGCCACATTCCTAGCGGGGGGAGCACAGATACGCAGTATTTT. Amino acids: CASSHIPSGGSTDTQYF. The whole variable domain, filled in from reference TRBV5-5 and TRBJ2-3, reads DAGVTQSPTHLIKTRGQQVTLRCSPISGHKSVSWYQQVLGQGPQFIFQYYEKEERGRGNFPDRFSARQFPNYSSELNVNALLLGDSALYLCASSHIPSGGSTDTQYFGPGTRLTVL.

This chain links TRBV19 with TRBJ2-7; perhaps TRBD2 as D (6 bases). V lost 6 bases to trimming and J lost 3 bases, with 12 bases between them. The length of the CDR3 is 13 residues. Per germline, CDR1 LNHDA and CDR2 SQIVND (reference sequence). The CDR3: CASSLGGNYEQYF. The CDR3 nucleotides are TGTGCCAGTAGCCTTGGGGGGAACTACGAGCAGTACTTC.

In DNA, the CDR3 is TGTGCCATCAGTGAGGTGGCTAGCGGGGGCGATCGGGATACGCAGTATTTT. Protein product: CAISEVASGGDRDTQYF. J is TRBJ2-3 and V is TRBV10-3; 10 bases fit TRBD2. This CDR3 region has 17 residues. Germline V gene sequence: CDR1 ENHRY, CDR2 SYGVKD. Losses at the gene ends were 2 bases for V and 6 bases for J; bases not matched to a gene: 11.

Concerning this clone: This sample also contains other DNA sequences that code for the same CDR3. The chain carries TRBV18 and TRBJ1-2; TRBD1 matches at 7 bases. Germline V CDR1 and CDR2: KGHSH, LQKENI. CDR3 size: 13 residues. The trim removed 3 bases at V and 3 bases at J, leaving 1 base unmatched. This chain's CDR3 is CASSPGQDYGYTF. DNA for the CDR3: TGTGCCAGCTCACCCGGACAGGACTATGGCTACACCTTC.

CDR3: CASSYSSTGSGELFF. For the CDR3, the DNA is TGTGCCAGCAGTTACTCATCAACAGGGAGCGGGGAGCTGTTTTTT. This chain joins TRBV6-5 and TRBJ2-2; a possible D gene is TRBD1 (6 bases). The CDR3 consists of 15 residues. Germline V gene data show CDR1 as MNHEY and CDR2 as SVGAGI. The ends were cut back, 0 bases at V and 7 bases at J, with 12 bases in the middle.

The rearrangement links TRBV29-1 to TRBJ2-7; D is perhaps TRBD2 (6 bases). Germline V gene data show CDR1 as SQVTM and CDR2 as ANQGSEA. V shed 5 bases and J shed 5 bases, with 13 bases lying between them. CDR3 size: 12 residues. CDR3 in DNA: TGCAGCGTTCAGGAGGGCACCCACGAGCAGTACTTC. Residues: CSVQEGTHEQYF.

CDR3 coding DNA: TGTGCCAGCAGTTTACGGGCAGGGGTGGCAGATACGCAGTATTTT. This codes for CASSLRAGVADTQYF. This sequence joins TRBV27 and TRBJ2-3; perhaps TRBD1 as D (6 bases). Deletions cut 2 bases from V and 4 bases from J, with 13 bases between. Germline lookup yields CDR1 MNHEY and CDR2 SMNVEV (reference sequence). The CDR3 is 15 residues long.

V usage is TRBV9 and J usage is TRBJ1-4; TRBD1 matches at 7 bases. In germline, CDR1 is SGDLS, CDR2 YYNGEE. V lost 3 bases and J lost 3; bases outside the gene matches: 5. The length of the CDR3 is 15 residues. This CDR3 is CASSAGQVANEKLFF. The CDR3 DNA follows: TGTGCCAGCAGCGCCGGACAGGTAGCTAATGAAAAACTGTTTTTT.

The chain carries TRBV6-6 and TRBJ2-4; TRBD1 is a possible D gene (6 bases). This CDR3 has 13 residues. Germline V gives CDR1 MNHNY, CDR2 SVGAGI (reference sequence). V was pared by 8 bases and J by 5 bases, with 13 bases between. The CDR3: CASWGPPQNIQYF. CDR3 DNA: TGTGCCAGCTGGGGGCCCCCCCAAAACATTCAGTACTTC.

CDR3 amino acids: CASQQGESTEAFF. The DNA of the CDR3 is TGTGCCAGCCAACAGGGCGAGAGCACTGAAGCTTTCTTT. The chain is built from TRBV19 and TRBJ1-1, with D possibly being TRBD1 (6 bases). The germline gives CDR1 LNHDA, CDR2 SQIVND (reference sequence). The V gene lost 9 bases and the J gene lost 4 bases, with 15 bases spanning the gap. The CDR3 contains 13 residues.

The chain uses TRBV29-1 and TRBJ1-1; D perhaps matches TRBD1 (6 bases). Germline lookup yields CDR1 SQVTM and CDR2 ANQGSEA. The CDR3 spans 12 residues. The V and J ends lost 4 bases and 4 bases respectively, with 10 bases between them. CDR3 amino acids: CSVGQVSTEAFF. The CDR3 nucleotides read TGCAGCGTTGGACAGGTGAGCACTGAAGCTTTCTTT.

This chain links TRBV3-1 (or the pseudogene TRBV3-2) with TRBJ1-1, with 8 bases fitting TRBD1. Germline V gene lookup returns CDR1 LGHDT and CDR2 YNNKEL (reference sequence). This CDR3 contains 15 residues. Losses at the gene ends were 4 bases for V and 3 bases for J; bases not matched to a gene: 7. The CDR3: CASSPDRGLDTEAFF. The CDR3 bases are TGTGCCAGCAGCCCTGACAGGGGATTGGACACTGAAGCTTTCTTT.

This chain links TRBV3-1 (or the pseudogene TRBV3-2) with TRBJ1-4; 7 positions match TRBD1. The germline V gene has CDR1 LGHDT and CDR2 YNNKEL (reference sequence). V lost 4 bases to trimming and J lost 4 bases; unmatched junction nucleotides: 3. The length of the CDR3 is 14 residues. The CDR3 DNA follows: TGTGCCAGCAGCCGGGGACAGCTTAATGAAAAACTGTTTTTT. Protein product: CASSRGQLNEKLFF.

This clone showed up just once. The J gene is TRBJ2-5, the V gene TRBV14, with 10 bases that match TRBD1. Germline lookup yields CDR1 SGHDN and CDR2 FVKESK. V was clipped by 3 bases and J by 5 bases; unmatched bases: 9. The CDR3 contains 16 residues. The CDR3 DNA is TGTGCCAGCAGCCACCACCGGGACAGGGGAGGCGAGACCCAGTACTTC. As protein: CASSHHRDRGGETQYF.

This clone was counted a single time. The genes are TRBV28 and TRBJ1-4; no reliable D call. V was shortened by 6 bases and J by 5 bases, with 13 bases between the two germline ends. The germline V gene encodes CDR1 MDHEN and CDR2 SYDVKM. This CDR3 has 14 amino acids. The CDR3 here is CASSTPDGNEKLFF. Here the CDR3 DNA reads TGTGCCAGCAGCACCCCCGACGGGAATGAAAAACTGTTTTTT.